This T cell receptor beta chain was recovered during a study of beta chain features in type 1 diabetes (dated by TCRdb to the late 2010s). With regard to the full study: Mean age, gender distribution, total cell number and subset yield were not different between patients and healthy donors. In the study, TCRB repertoires of sorted circulating CD4+ T cell subsets from recently diagnosed type 1 diabetes patients were compared with those of matched healthy donors. A total of around 110,000,000 sorted cells were examined across all samples, and RNA yield correlated strongly with the number of cells per subset. Regulatory and stem cell-like memory subsets were obtained from only 8 patients and about eight healthy donors, while naive and central memory subsets were obtained from all 30 or so donors. Overall study outcomes, separate from this receptor: A moderate but significant shortening of TCRB CDR3 length was observed in type 1 diabetes patients in all four CD4+ subsets. HLA sub-analyses involved small numbers of individuals, so any influence of HLA type on TCRB rearrangement remained unresolved. Patients with type 1 diabetes made fewer insertions and deleted more nucleotides at VDJ recombination sites, implying thymic rearrangement abnormalities. PCR may preferentially amplify shorter templates, but because patient and control samples were amplified and corrected together, any resulting skew would affect both groups equally. Because cDNA was sequenced instead of genomic DNA, activated cells with high expression could be over-represented, although the groups did not differ in activation or CD3 levels. The naive, central memory and regulatory TCRB repertoires appeared to resemble one another more closely among patients than among healthy donors.

A single peripheral blood draw of around 100 mL on average was collected from each donor into heparinised tubes. Naive, central memory, regulatory and stem cell-like memory CD4+ T cells were sorted on a BD FACSAria II using a panel including CD45RO, CCR7, CD25, CD127, CD95 and CD27. Every sorted population had a purity above 95%. Right away, PBMCs were isolated by Lymphoprep density gradient centrifugation and were stained directly, with no culture step. To minimize batch effects, samples were stained and sorted in pairs, one healthy donor with one patient per experiment. The entire isolated RNA was reverse transcribed using the High Capacity cDNA Reverse Transcription Kit, and thus expressed TCRB transcripts were sequenced. Naive, central memory and regulatory T cell samples underwent deep immunoSEQ sequencing, averaging around 3.7 million total reads per sample. Sorted cells were lysed in RLT buffer, and RNA was extracted using DNase-treated RNeasy Micro or Mini kits according to cell number. Each cell subset was processed on its own to prevent cross-contamination, while patient and healthy donor samples were processed together. The immunoSEQ multiplex PCR was used to amplify TCRB sequences from cDNA, yielding 87-bp fragments that span the CDR3 region. Sequencing of the amplicons was performed on the Illumina HiSeq platform. In the source study's methods: Synthetic template baselines were used to correct PCR bias computationally, reads within Hamming distance 2 were collapsed, and singletons that could not be merged were discarded. By aligning reads against IMGT, V, D and J genes, CDR3 length, and insertions or deletions at six rearrangement sites were assigned. Clonotype counts were normalized to sorted cell number within each subset before computing true diversity and Gini coefficients with the tcR R package. The overlap coefficient, calculated on TCRB nucleotide sequences, was used to quantify repertoire sharing. As a proxy for the pre-selection repertoire, out-of-frame TCRB sequences from naive cells were analyzed. Held by TCRdb, this immuneACCESS table contains in-frame sequences only and omits some clones. Under half of the omission traces to an unresolved V gene where checked; the cause of the rest is unknown. V, J and clone size derive from that table, while D and trimming were established from the DNA sequence. The table for this sample lists about 710,000 clones; more than 13% of them were counted only once. The biggest ten clones account for approximately 0.043% of the sample.

From cysteine to phenylalanine, the CDR3 is 15 amino acids long. Only CDR3 DNA remains: 45 bases, in frame from the first base. CDR1 and CDR2 are read off the germline V gene as MNHEY and SVGAGI. V is shortened by 0 bases, J by 4 bases, and the region joining them spans 13 bases. In regard to this clone: Its target antigen remains unknown. Base qualities are missing; no much larger clone stands one base away.

The clonotype comes from a man younger than 30 with type 1 diabetes. The source material was naive CD4+ T cells from blood. The cell subset or site label for this specimen denotes: true naive CD4+ T cells. This sequence uses TRBV6-5 and TRBJ2-7, and perhaps TRBD1 as D gene, on 7 matching bases. The CDR3 here reads CASSYSGRQGYEQYF. The nucleotides are TGTGCCAGCAGTTACTCCGGGAGACAGGGATACGAGCAGTACTTC.